The subject of this entry is one TCR beta chain. The antigen remains undetermined. This CDR3 has 11 residues. CDR1 and CDR2 (germline): SEHNR, FQNEAQ (reference sequence). Trimming removed 5 bases at V and 11 bases at J, with 12 bases between. The data belong to a study of T cell repertoires in cytomegalovirus infection. Study at large: Public TCR beta signatures indicated both CMV infection and matching HLA type.

TCRdb re-called the reads with MiXCR, one entry per CDR3 protein. Of roughly 630,000 distinct CDR3 sequences in the sample, approximately 25% were seen once. Findings and caveats of the study: HLA-C-restricted CMV clonotypes gave the most frequent clonotype in two of eight donors. Carriage of CMV together with the relevant HLA was identifiable through cumulative public TCR beta family frequency.

The receptor's source is a human donor in good health (CMV status not recorded). Some clones in this sample may be carry-over from other donors' samples. The V gene is TRBV7-9, the J gene TRBJ1-1; D not resolved. The sequenced sample consisted of CD8+ T cells from PBMCs. CDR3 nucleotides: TGTGCCAGCAGCCCGGAGGTACGGGCTTTCTTT. It translates to CASSPEVRAFF. Variable domain in full (rest from reference TRBV7-9 and TRBJ1-1): DTGVSQNPRHKITKRGQNVTFRCDPISEHNRLYWYRQTLGQGPEFLTYFQNEAQLEKSRLLSDRFSAERPKGSFSTLEIQRTEQGDSAMYLCASSPEVRAFFGQGTRLTVV.